A selection of T cell receptor beta chains follows, all from one sample in a study of cytomegalovirus exposure and HLA in healthy donors. The repertoire was sequenced with immunoSEQ multiplex PCR; TCRdb's copy has only in-frame clones and lacks some. This table has about 120,000 clones, around 80% appearing once. The sequenced material came from PBMCs. These receptors were collected from a female donor in good health and CMV-seronegative. CDR3s include the opening cysteine and the closing phenylalanine or tryptophan. The D gene is left open where the match is weak.

v_call d_call cdr3_aa
TRBV6-1 TRBD1 CASSSRTGGPYEQYF
TRBV29-1 TRBD1 CSVEIPGQVTAQYF
TRBV11-2 TRBD1 CASSLVSGGPSYEQYF
TRBV6-1 . CASRPPSGNTEAFF
TRBV14 TRBD1 CASSQRTGGNGYTF
TRBV5-6 . CASSLVADFQETQYF
TRBV14 . CASSQQFGTEAFF
TRBV7-9 . CASSLQTGRTEAFF
TRBV2 . CASSEAQATTYEQYF
TRBV27 . CASSLRRGGANYGYTF